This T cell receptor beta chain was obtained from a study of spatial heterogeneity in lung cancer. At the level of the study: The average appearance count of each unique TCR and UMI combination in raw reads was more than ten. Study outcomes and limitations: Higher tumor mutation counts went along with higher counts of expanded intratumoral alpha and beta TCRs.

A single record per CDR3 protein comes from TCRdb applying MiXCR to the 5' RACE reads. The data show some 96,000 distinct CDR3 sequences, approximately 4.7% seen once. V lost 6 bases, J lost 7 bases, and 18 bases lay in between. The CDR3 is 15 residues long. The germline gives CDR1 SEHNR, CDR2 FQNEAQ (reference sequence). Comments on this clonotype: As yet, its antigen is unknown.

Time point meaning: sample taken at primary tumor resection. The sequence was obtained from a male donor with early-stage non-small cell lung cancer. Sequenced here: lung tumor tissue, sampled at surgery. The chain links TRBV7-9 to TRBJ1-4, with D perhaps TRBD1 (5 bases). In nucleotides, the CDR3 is TGTGCCAGCAGTTACGGGACGGACCTTTTTGAAAAACTGTTTTTT. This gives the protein CASSYGTDLFEKLFF.